This TCR beta chain was obtained from a study of response to subunit inactivated influenza vaccine. Study outcomes and limitations: Authors proposed each seasonal influenza vaccination draws in few new T cells.

Germline V gene sequence: CDR1 MGHRA, CDR2 YSYEKL. The CDR3 is 16 residues long. V gave up 6 bases and J gave up 8 bases, with 20 bases separating them. In TCRdb, the RT-PCR reads were re-called with MiXCR into one record per CDR3 protein. The sample has about 830,000 distinct CDR3 sequences; roughly 20% are singletons. This clonotype was seen more than once but under ten times. Its antigen is not identified. This rearrangement joins TRBV4-1 to TRBJ1-6; D unresolved. The TCR sequence derives from a man aged 50 to 60 who received an inactivated influenza vaccine. This specimen was PBMCs from blood, taken 5 days after vaccination. In nucleotides, the CDR3 is TGCGCCAGCAGTCCATGGTTGGGGTCTTCAGATTCACCCCTCCACTTT. Protein product: CASSPWLGSSDSPLHF.